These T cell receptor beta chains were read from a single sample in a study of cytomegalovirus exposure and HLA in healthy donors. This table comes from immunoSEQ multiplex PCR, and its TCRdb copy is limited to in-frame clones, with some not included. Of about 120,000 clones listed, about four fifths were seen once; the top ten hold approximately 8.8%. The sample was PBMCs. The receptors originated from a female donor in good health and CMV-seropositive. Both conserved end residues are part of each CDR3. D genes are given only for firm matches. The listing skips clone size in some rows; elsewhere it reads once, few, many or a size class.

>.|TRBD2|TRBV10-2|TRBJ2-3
TGCGCCAGCAGCCTAACTAGCGGGGTCCCAGATACGCAGTATTTT
CASSLTSGVPDTQYF
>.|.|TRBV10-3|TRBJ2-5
TGTGCCATCAGCCGGGACTCCCTGGAGACCCAGTACTTC
CAISRDSLETQYF
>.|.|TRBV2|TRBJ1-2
TGTGCCAGCGGACCCGGGGTTACGGGAACCTATGGCTACACCTTC
CASGPGVTGTYGYTF
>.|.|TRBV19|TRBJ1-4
TGTGCCACTAAAAGGGATCGGGGTACGGCTAATGAAAAACTGTTTTTT
CATKRDRGTANEKLFF
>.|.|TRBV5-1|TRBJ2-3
TGCGCCAGCAGCTTGGGTGGGGGGTTCACAGATACGCAGTATTTT
CASSLGGGFTDTQYF
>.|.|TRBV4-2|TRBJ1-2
TGTGCCAGCAGCCAAGATGCTGGGGGGGACTATGGCTACACCTTC
CASSQDAGGDYGYTF
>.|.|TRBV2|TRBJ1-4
TGTGCCAGCAGTGAAGGACTGATTAATGAAAAACTGTTTTTT
CASSEGLINEKLFF
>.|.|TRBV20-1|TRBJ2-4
TGCAGTGCTACTTTCTTAAACATTCAGTACTTC
CSATFLNIQYF
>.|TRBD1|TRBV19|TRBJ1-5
TGTGCCAGTAGTCGGGACAGGGGGCCGAATCAGCCCCAGCATTTT
CASSRDRGPNQPQHF
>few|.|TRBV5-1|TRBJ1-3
TGCGCCAGCAGCTTTGCTCCCGACAGCTCTGGAAACACCATATATTTT
CASSFAPDSSGNTIYF
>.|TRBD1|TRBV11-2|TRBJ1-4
TGTGCCAGCAGCTCTGGACAGGGAACTAATGAAAAACTGTTTTTT
CASSSGQGTNEKLFF
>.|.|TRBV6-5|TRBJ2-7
TGTGCCAGCAGTTCGGAGGTCGGGACTTACTCCTACGAGCAGTACTTC
CASSSEVGTYSYEQYF
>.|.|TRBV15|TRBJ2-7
TGTGCCACCAGCAGAGACGAGAGGAGTGAGCAGTACTTC
CATSRDERSEQYF
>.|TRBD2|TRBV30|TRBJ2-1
TGTGCCTGGAACTCTCTGCGGTCGATAGTGCCTAGCGGGGGATTCAATGAGCAGTTCTTC
CAWNSLRSIVPSGGFNEQFF
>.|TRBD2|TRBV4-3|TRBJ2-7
TGCGCCAGCAGCCAAGTTCGGGCTAGCGGGGGGTCCTCCTACGAGCAGTACTTC
CASSQVRASGGSSYEQYF
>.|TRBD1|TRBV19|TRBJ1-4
TGTGCCAGTAGTGTCGCCGGGACAGGGAAATCCCACAATGAAAAACTGTTTTTT
CASSVAGTGKSHNEKLFF
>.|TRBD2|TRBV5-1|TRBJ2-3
TGCGCCAGCAAGGATCTAGCGGGGGGACCCACAGATACGCAGTATTTT
CASKDLAGGPTDTQYF
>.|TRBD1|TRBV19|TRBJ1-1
TGTGCCAGTATACCGGGACAGAGGAACACTGAAGCTTTCTTT
CASIPGQRNTEAFF
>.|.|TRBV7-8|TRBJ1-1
TGTGCCAGCAGCCTATCGGGTGGGTACACTGAAGCTTTCTTT
CASSLSGGYTEAFF
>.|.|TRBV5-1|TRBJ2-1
TGCGCCAGCAGCTTGCCCCAGGGGACCTACAATGAGCAGTTCTTC
CASSLPQGTYNEQFF
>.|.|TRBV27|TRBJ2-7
TGTGCCGCCCCTCTATCTTCCTACGAGCAGTACTTC
CAAPLSSYEQYF
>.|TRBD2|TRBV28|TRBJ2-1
TGTGCCAGCAGTCCGCGCGGTAGCGGGGGGGGGACTAAAGTCTTC
CASSPRGSGGGTKVF
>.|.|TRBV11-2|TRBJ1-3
TGTGCCAGCAGCCCAGGCCGTGGTTCTGGAAACACCATATATTTT
CASSPGRGSGNTIYF
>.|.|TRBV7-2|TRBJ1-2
TGTGCCAGCAGCCCAGGACAAGGACCTTCCTACACCTTC
CASSPGQGPSYTF
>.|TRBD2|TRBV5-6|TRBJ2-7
TGTGCCAGCAGCTTCCCGGGGGGAGGTATCTACGAGCAGTACTTC
CASSFPGGGIYEQYF
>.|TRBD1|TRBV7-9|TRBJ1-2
TGTGCCAGCAGCCCCCGGGACAGTCACTATGGCTACACCTTC
CASSPRDSHYGYTF
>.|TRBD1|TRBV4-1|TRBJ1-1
TGCGCCAGCAGCCAGGGGACAGGGTCTGAAACTGAAGCTTTCTTT
CASSQGTGSETEAFF
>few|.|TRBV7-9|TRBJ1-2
TGTGCCAGCAGCCCTCTGACAGCCTATGGCTACACCTTC
CASSPLTAYGYTF
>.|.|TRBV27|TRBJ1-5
TGTGCCAGCAGTACTCTTACAGGGTTTTATAGCAATCAGCCCCAGCATTTT
CASSTLTGFYSNQPQHF